A single sample is the source of the 5 T cell receptor beta chains below, sequenced in a study of human T cells and chemical hapten exposure. The time point: pre-sensitization, week 0. Treatment noted: therapeutic diphenylcyclopropenone sensitization with weekly scalp DPC. TCRdb itself ran the RACE reads through MiXCR, one entry per CDR3 protein. The profile shows some 400,000 distinct CDR3 sequences, roughly 5% of them singletons. Sequencing used whole blood, obtained in connection with sensitization to the hapten diphenylcyclopropenone (DPC). The receptors stem from a woman between 45 and 60 years old with alopecia areata. Some clones in this sample may be carry-over from other donors' samples.

This clonotype appeared many times. The chain has TRBV20-1 and TRBJ2-1, with 10 bases that match TRBD2. CDR3 length equals 15 residues. The J segment lost 8 bases and the V segment lost 0 bases, leaving 7 bases of the junction unmatched. CDR1 DFQATT and CDR2 SNEGSKA come from the germline V gene (reference sequence). The CDR3 is CSARDLLAGEDEQFF. DNA of the CDR3: TGCAGTGCTAGAGATCTGCTAGCGGGGGAAGATGAGCAGTTCTTC.

This clonotype came up many times. The rearrangement uses TRBV2 and TRBJ2-7; 7 bases match TRBD2. The length of the CDR3 is 13 residues. The germline gives CDR1 SNHLY, CDR2 FYNNEI. V shed 6 bases and J 4 bases; nucleotides not matched to a gene: 6. The CDR3 loop is CASSPGRIYEQYF. The CDR3 DNA reads as TGTGCCAGCAGCCCCGGGAGGATTTACGAGCAGTACTTC.

The rearrangement links TRBV30 to TRBJ2-1; 10 nucleotides line up with TRBD2. CDR1 GTSNPN and CDR2 SVGIG come from the germline V gene (reference sequence). The CDR3 runs to 17 residues. The V segment lost 3 bases and the J segment 10 bases; nucleotides outside the gene matches: 18. The CDR3 spells CAWSILAGGSVREEQFF. The CDR3 DNA follows: TGTGCCTGGAGCATTTTAGCGGGAGGCTCGGTCAGGGAAGAGCAGTTCTTC.

At least ten counts were recorded for this clonotype. CDR3 coding DNA: TGTGCCAGCTCACCACGATTGGACAGGGGCACAGATACGCAGTATTTT. Protein sequence: CASSPRLDRGTDTQYF. This sequence joins TRBV18 and TRBJ2-3, with TRBD1 matching over 8 bases. After removal of 1 base from V and 1 base from J, the junction contained 4 bases not matched to a gene. Germline CDR1 and CDR2: KGHSH and LQKENI. This CDR3 is built from 16 residues.

V gene TRBV2 combines with J gene TRBJ1-1, with D uncertain. Germline CDR1 is SNHLY and CDR2 is FYNNEI. The CDR3 length is 14 residues. V shed 2 bases and J shed 4 bases, with 11 bases lying between them. CDR3 sequence reads: CASSETGFGTEAFF. The CDR3, as DNA: TGTGCCAGCAGTGAAACGGGGTTCGGCACTGAAGCTTTCTTT.